Shown below are 10 T cell receptor delta chains from a single sample sequenced in a study of gammadelta T cells in human blood (dated by TCRdb to the early 2020s). The library came from RT-PCR. Sequenced using an Illumina MiSeq. Public reads were reanalyzed in TCRdb with CATT, and rows carrying the same DNA were merged afterwards. This sample is represented by about 1,900 delta-chain clones; around 3% of them were singletons. The ten largest account for more than 20% of the sample. The sequenced sample was Vgamma9Vdelta2 gamma-delta T cells from fetal blood. The receptors come from a human fetus.

The chain carries TRDV2 and TRDJ3, with TRDD3 identical over 13 bases. V shed 0 bases, J shed 0 bases, and the junction held 13 bases outside the gene matches. The germline V gene encodes CDR1 GEAIGNYY and CDR2 EKD. There are 23 residues in the CDR3. This CDR3 is CACDTVGALLGDTSSWDTRQMFF. CDR3 in DNA: TGTGCCTGTGACACCGTAGGGGCTCTACTGGGGGATACGAGCTCCTGGGACACCCGACAGATGTTTTTC.

A note on this clone: A read error likely explains why the TCRdb protein, taken from a much larger clone, differs from this DNA's translation at residue 3; the protein shown is translated from the DNA. The genes are TRDV2 and TRDJ3, with TRDD3 matching 12 bases. CDR1 and CDR2 from the germline V gene are GEAIGNYY and EKD. The CDR3 has 18 amino acids. The CDR3 sequence: CAFDTGGYTPWDTRQMFF. CDR3 DNA: TGTGCCTTTGACACTGGGGGATACACTCCCTGGGACACCCGACAGATGTTTTTC.

Sample share makes this clone medium-sized (0.01 to 0.1%). The chain uses TRDV2 and TRDJ2; TRDD3 is a possible D gene (6 bases). Germline CDR1 is GEAIGNYY and CDR2 is EKD. The CDR3 is 16 amino acids. V gave up 3 bases and J gave up 0 bases, with 13 bases separating them. In nucleotides, the CDR3 is TGTGCCTGTGACGCCATGGGGGGCCCTTTGACAGCACAACTCTTCTTT. Translated: CACDAMGGPLTAQLFF.

This clone qualifies as medium-sized (0.01 to 0.1%). V gene TRDV2 combines with J gene TRDJ3, with TRDD3 matching over 11 bases. From germline, CDR1 is GEAIGNYY and CDR2 EKD. V lost 1 base, J lost 2 bases, and 3 bases stayed unmatched. There are 18 residues in the CDR3. The CDR3 sequence is CACDTGGYETWDTRQMFF. The CDR3, as DNA: TGTGCCTGTGACACTGGGGGATACGAAACCTGGGACACCCGACAGATGTTTTTC.

This clone ranks as medium-sized. The chain recombines TRDV2 with TRDJ3; 12 positions match TRDD3. This CDR3 is 20 amino acids long. V lost 4 bases, J lost 1 base, and 10 bases stayed unmatched. Germline assignment: CDR1 GEAIGNYY and CDR2 EKD. DNA of the CDR3: TGTGCCTGTGATCCAGTACTGGGGGATACCCCTTCCTGGGACACCCGACAGATGTTTTTC. Its protein product is CACDPVLGDTPSWDTRQMFF.

By proportion, this clone is large. This sample also contains other DNA sequences that code for the same CDR3. V and J are TRDV2 and TRDJ3; 11 nucleotides align to TRDD3. Germline CDR1 is GEAIGNYY and CDR2 is EKD. The V and J ends lost 2 bases and 2 bases, in that order; junction bases with no gene match: 4. The CDR3 loop spans 18 amino acids. CDR3 sequence reads: CACDKVLGDTWDTRQMFF. The CDR3 DNA reads as TGTGCCTGTGACAAAGTACTGGGGGATACCTGGGACACCCGACAGATGTTTTTC.

Regarding this clone: At residue 3, the DNA translation does not agree with TCRdb's protein; the protein displayed here is the one encoded by the DNA. The rearrangement joins TRDV2 to TRDJ3, with 10 bases identical to TRDD3. In the absence of a J gene in TCRdb, the DNA was matched to germline to assign it here. The CDR3 has 17 residues. CDR1 and CDR2 from the germline V gene are GEAIGNYY and EKD. CDR3 amino acids: CAGDNWGISWDTRQMFF. The CDR3 nucleotides read TGTGCCGGTGACAACTGGGGGATTTCCTGGGACACCCGACAGATGTTTTTC.

Relative to its sample, this clone is medium-sized. The chain recombines TRDV2 with TRDJ3; 7 nucleotides agree with TRDD3. With V trimmed by 2 bases and J by 0 bases, 3 bases remained unmatched. The CDR3 is 17 residues long. The germline V gene encodes CDR1 GEAIGNYY and CDR2 EKD. In DNA, the CDR3 is TGTGCCTGTGACAGTACTGGGGCCTCCTGGGACACCCGACAGATGTTTTTC. Its translation: CACDSTGASWDTRQMFF.

A remark on this clone: One junction end does not reproduce the germline sequence, and a read error may be involved. The same CDR3 also results from other DNA sequences found in this sample. This rearrangement joins TRDV2 to TRDJ3, with D possibly TRDD3 on 6 matching bases. This CDR3 has 19 amino acids. Per germline, CDR1 GEAIGNYY and CDR2 EKD. The CDR3: CACDTVWGSSSWDTRQMFF. DNA of the CDR3: TGTGCATGTGACACCGTCTGGGGATCGAGCTCCTGGGACACCCGACAGATGTTTTTC.

This clone is labeled as large. This same CDR3 is encoded by further DNA sequences in the sample. The chain joins TRDV2 to TRDJ2, with TRDD3 matching over 9 bases. Losses at the gene ends were 2 bases for V and 0 bases for J; bases not matched to a gene: 3. Germline V gene lookup returns CDR1 GEAIGNYY and CDR2 EKD. There are 16 residues in the CDR3. The CDR3 nucleotides read TGTGCCTGTGACATACTGGGGGAAGCTTTGACAGCACAACTCTTCTTT. It specifies CACDILGEALTAQLFF.